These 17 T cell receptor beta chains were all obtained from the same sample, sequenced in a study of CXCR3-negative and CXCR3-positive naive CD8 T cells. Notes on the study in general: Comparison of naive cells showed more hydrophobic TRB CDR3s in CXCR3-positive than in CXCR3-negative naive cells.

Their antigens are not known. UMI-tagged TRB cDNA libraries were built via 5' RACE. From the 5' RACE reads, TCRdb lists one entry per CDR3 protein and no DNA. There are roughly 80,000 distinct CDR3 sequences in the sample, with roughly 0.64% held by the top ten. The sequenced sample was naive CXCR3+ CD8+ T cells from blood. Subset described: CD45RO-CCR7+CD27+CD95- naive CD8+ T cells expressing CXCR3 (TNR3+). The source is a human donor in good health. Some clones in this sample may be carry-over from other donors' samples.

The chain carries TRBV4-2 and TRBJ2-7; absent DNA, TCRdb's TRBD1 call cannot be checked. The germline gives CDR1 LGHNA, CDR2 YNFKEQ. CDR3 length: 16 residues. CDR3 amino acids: CASSQSRPGLGYEQYF.

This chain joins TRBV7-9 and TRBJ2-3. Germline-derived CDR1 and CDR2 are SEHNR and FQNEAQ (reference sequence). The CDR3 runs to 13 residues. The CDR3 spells CASSGENTDTQYF.

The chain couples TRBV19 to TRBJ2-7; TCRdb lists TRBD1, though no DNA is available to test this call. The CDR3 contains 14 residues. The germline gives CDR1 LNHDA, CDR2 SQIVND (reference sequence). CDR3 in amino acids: CASSPGGTTYEQYF.

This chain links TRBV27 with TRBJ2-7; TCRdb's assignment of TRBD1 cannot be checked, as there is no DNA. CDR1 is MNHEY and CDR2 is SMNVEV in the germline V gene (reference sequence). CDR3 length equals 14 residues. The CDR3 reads CASSSPRARNEQYF.

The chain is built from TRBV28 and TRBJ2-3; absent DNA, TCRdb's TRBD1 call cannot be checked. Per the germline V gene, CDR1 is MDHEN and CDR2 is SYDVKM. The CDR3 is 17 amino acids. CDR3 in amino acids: CASSLVRGQSRTDTQYF.

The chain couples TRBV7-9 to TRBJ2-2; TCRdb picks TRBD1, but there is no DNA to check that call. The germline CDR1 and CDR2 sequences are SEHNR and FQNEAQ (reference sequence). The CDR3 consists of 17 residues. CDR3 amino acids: CASRRSPGQGRAGELFF.

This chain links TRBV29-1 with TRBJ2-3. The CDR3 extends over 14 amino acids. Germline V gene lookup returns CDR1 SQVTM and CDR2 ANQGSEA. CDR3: CSVVYGFDGDTQYF.

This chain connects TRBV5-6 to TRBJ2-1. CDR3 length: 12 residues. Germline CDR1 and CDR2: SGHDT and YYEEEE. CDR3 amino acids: CASSPPYTEQFF.

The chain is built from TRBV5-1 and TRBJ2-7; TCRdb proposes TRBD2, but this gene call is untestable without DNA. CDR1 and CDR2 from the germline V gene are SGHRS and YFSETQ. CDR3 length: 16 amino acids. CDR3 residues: CASSLVQREAGYEQYF.

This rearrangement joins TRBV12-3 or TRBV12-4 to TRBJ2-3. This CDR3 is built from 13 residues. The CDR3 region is CASGVFFIDTQYF.

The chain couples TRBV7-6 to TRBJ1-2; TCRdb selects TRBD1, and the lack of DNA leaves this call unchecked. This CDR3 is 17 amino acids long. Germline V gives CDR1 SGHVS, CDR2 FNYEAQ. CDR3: CASSLAHQGAGDYGYTF.

The CDR3 protein is CASSWTGEETEAFF. V gene TRBV7-9 combines with J gene TRBJ1-1; TCRdb's assignment of TRBD1 cannot be checked, as there is no DNA. The CDR3 spans 14 residues. From germline, CDR1 is SEHNR and CDR2 FQNEAQ (reference sequence).

The CDR3 sequence: CASSFLARPPNEQFF. This sequence joins TRBV6-5 and TRBJ2-1; TCRdb outputs TRBD2, but without DNA this stays unchecked. Germline values: CDR1 MNHEY, CDR2 SVGAGI. The length of the CDR3 is 15 residues.

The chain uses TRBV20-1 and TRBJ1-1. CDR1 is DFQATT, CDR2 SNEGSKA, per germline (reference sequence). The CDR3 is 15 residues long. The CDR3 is CSARDALELNTEAFF.

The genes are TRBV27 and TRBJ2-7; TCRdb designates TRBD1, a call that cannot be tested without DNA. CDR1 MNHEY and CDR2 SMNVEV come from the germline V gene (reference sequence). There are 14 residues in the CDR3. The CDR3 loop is CASSPGQGLYEQYF.

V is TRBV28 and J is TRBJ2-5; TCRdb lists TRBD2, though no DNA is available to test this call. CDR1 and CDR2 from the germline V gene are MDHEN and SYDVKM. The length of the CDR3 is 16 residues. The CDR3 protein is CASSAAREGVQETQYF. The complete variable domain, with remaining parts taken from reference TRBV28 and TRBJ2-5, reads DVKVTQSSRYLVKRTGEKVFLECVQDMDHENMFWYRQDPGLGLRLIYFSYDVKMKEKGDIPEGYSVSREKKERFSLILESASTNQTSMYLCASSAAREGVQETQYFGPGTRLLVL.

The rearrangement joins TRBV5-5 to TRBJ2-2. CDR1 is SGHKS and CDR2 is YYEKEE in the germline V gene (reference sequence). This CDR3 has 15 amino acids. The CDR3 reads CASSSPRVNTGELFF.